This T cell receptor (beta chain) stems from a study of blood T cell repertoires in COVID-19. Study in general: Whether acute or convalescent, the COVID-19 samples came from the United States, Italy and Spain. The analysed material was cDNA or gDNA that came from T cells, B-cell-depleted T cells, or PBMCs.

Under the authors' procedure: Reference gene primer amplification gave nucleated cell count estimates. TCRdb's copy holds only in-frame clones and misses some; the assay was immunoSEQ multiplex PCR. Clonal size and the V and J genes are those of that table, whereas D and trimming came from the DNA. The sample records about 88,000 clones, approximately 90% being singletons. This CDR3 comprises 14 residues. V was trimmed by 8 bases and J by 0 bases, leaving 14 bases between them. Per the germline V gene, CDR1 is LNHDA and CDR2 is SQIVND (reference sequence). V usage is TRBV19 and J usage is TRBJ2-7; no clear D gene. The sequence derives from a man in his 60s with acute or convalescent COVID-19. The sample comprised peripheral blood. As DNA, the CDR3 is TGTGCCAGTTCCACAACCCACGACTCCTACGAGCAGTACTTC. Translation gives CASSTTHDSYEQYF.